Included here is one TCR beta chain sequence, with context. Its antigen remains unidentified. These data belong to a study of T cell responses to AZD1222 COVID-19 vaccine. Unmatched junction bases numbered 6, after V lost 4 bases and J lost 2 bases. CDR3 length equals 16 residues. CDR1 is SGHRS, CDR2 YFSETQ, per germline. TCRdb keeps only in-frame clones here, not all; method: immunoSEQ multiplex PCR. The table lists roughly 130,000 clones, 92% of them singletons. Points from the study as a whole: Repertoires were obtained solely post-peak T cell response. Females outnumbered males among donors, who were mostly white British; clonal diversity was possibly underestimated. Spike regions recognized by vaccine-associated CD4 TCRs spanned the protein, led by 160-218 and 743-854.

The sequenced sample was peripheral blood, obtained on day 0 of AZD1222 vaccination. The TCR was taken from an adult in good health. This chain joins TRBV5-1 and TRBJ2-3; 11 nucleotides align to TRBD2. The CDR3: CASSPGLAESTDTQYF. CDR3 DNA: TGCGCCAGCAGCCCGGGACTAGCGGAATCCACAGATACGCAGTATTTT.